The rows below give T cell receptor beta chains drawn from one sample of a study of T cell responses to AZD1222 COVID-19 vaccine. Clones were read by immunoSEQ multiplex PCR, and TCRdb kept only the in-frame ones, dropping some. The sample has some 150,000 clones; about 87% are singletons. Sequencing was performed on peripheral blood, taken on day 0 of AZD1222 vaccination. The origin of the receptors is an adult in good health. The CDR3 runs from the conserved cysteine through the conserved F or W. A D gene is named only where the DNA matches it firmly. For some rows the clone size is stated as once, few or many, or as a class when expanded; others skip it.

j_call | cdr3_length | clone_size | v_call | d_call | cdr3_nt | cdr3_aa
TRBJ1-1 | 12 | - | TRBV11-3 | - | TGTGCCAGCAGCGCGGAAGGGGCTGAAGCTTTCTTT | CASSAEGAEAFF
TRBJ2-7 | 14 | once | TRBV6-5 | - | TGTGCCAGCAGTTATCCGACAGCCTCCTACGAGCAGTACTTC | CASSYPTASYEQYF
TRBJ2-2 | 11 | - | TRBV6-5 | - | TGTGCCAGCAGTTCTGCCGGGGAGCTGTTTTTT | CASSSAGELFF
TRBJ2-7 | 14 | - | TRBV6-5 | - | TGTGCCAGCAGTTACCGGGGGAGGCCCTACGAGCAGTACTTC | CASSYRGRPYEQYF
TRBJ1-2 | 16 | - | TRBV23-1 | TRBD1 | TGCGCCAGCAGTCACCCGGCCAGGGGGAAGGACTATGGCTACACCTTC | CASSHPARGKDYGYTF
TRBJ2-4 | 15 | - | TRBV19 | - | TGTGCCAGTTCGGGGCCCTCCTCGGTCAAAAACATTCAGTACTTC | CASSGPSSVKNIQYF
TRBJ1-1 | 16 | once | TRBV6-2/TRBV6-3 | - | TGTGCCAGCAGTTACGGGCGCCGGATAAAGAACACTGAAGCTTTCTTT | CASSYGRRIKNTEAFF
TRBJ2-7 | 15 | - | TRBV7-8 | TRBD1 | TGTGCCAGCAGCTTTACCTCGACAGGGGGCGGCGAGCAGTACTTC | CASSFTSTGGGEQYF
TRBJ1-2 | 12 | - | TRBV29-1 | - | TGCAGCGTTGATCTGCAAATCTATGGCTACACCTTC | CSVDLQIYGYTF
TRBJ2-3 | 15 | - | TRBV9 | TRBD2 | TGTGCCAGCAGCGTAGCTGGGCTAGCGGGAGACACGCAGTATTTT | CASSVAGLAGDTQYF
TRBJ2-5 | 15 | once | TRBV7-2 | - | TGTGCCAGCAGCTTATTTTCTCGGACCCTAGAGACCCAGTACTTC | CASSLFSRTLETQYF
TRBJ2-4 | 17 | - | TRBV7-6 | - | TGTGCCAGCAGCTTAGTCAAGTCACGACCTGCCAAAAACATTCAGTACTTC | CASSLVKSRPAKNIQYF
TRBJ2-1 | 15 | - | TRBV25-1 | - | TGTGCCAGCAGTCCCTGGCGGCAAGGGCGTGGTGAGCAGTTCTTC | CASSPWRQGRGEQFF
TRBJ1-2 | 12 | - | TRBV5-5 | - | TGTGCCAGCAGCCTTTGGATCTATGGCTACACCTTC | CASSLWIYGYTF
TRBJ2-7 | 17 | few | TRBV27 | TRBD2 | TGTGCCAGCAGTTTACCCCGGGCTAGCGGGAGCTCCTACGAGCAGTACTTC | CASSLPRASGSSYEQYF
TRBJ1-1 | 15 | - | TRBV9 | TRBD1 | TGTGCCAGCAGCGTGTCCGGGACAGGGGTTACTGAAGCTTTCTTT | CASSVSGTGVTEAFF
TRBJ1-6 | 13 | - | TRBV10-3 | TRBD1 | TGTGCCATCAGGGGACAGGGCAATTCACCCCTCCACTTT | CAIRGQGNSPLHF
TRBJ1-1 | 11 | - | TRBV28 | - | TGTGCCAGCAGTTTAAGGGGGGAAGCTTTCTTT | CASSLRGEAFF
TRBJ2-7 | 15 | - | TRBV10-3 | TRBD1 | TGTGCCATCAGTGGAGGGGGACAGGGGCGGCGCGAGCAGTACTTC | CAISGGGQGRREQYF
TRBJ2-1 | 18 | once | TRBV27 | TRBD1 | TGTGCCAGCAGCCCGATGATCAGGGGGCGCAACCAGAATAATGAGCAGTTCTTC | CASSPMIRGRNQNNEQFF
TRBJ2-4 | 15 | once | TRBV6-1 | - | TGTGCCAGCAGTGAAGTAGGGCTGCTCAAAAACATTCAGTACTTC | CASSEVGLLKNIQYF
TRBJ1-1 | 14 | once | TRBV28 | TRBD1 | TGTGCCAGCAGTCCCATGACAGGGGAGACTGAAGCTTTCTTT | CASSPMTGETEAFF
TRBJ1-2 | 15 | once | TRBV15 | TRBD1 | TGTGCCACCAGCAGAGATCGGGACAGGGGAGTTGGCTACACCTTC | CATSRDRDRGVGYTF
TRBJ2-3 | 15 | - | TRBV5-4 | TRBD1 | TGTGCCAGCAGCTTGGGAGGACAGGGAAGCGATACGCAGTATTTT | CASSLGGQGSDTQYF
TRBJ1-4 | 16 | - | TRBV19 | - | TGTGCCAGTATGAAGGGGAGTATCGGTCGGGCTGAAAAACTGTTTTTT | CASMKGSIGRAEKLFF
TRBJ1-4 | 14 | - | TRBV5-1 | - | TGCGCCAGCAGCTTTGAGAAAACTAATGAAAAACTGTTTTTT | CASSFEKTNEKLFF
TRBJ1-6 | 11 | - | TRBV30 | - | TGTGCCTGGAGTGATAATTCACCCCTCCACTTT | CAWSDNSPLHF
TRBJ2-1 | 16 | few | TRBV6-2/TRBV6-3 | TRBD1 | TGTGCCAGCAGTCCCTGGGCAGGGGGATCCTACAATGAGCAGTTCTTC | CASSPWAGGSYNEQFF
TRBJ1-5 | 13 | - | TRBV6-2/TRBV6-3 | - | TGTGCCAGCAGTTCCGGCACCAATCAGCCCCAGCATTTT | CASSSGTNQPQHF
TRBJ2-2 | 15 | - | TRBV29-1 | TRBD1 | TGCAGCGTTGAGGCGGACAGGGCGAACACCGGGGAGCTGTTTTTT | CSVEADRANTGELFF
TRBJ1-1 | 15 | once | TRBV11-2 | - | TGTGCCAGCAGCCCCCGGGGCGGGTATGACACTGAAGCTTTCTTT | CASSPRGGYDTEAFF
TRBJ1-6 | 13 | - | TRBV10-3 | - | TGTGCCATCAGTGACGGCTATAATTCACCCCTCCACTTT | CAISDGYNSPLHF
TRBJ1-4 | 14 | - | TRBV19 | TRBD1 | TGTGCCAGTAGGACACAGGGGACTAATGAAAAACTGTTTTTT | CASRTQGTNEKLFF
TRBJ1-4 | 12 | - | TRBV7-2 | - | TGTGCCAGCAGCCGTACAGGGGAAAAACTGTTTTTT | CASSRTGEKLFF
TRBJ2-1 | 19 | - | TRBV5-4 | TRBD2 | TGTGCCAGCAGCATCCCGACTAGCGGGTTGGGTACCTCCTACAATGAGCAGTTCTTC | CASSIPTSGLGTSYNEQFF
TRBJ1-5 | 15 | - | TRBV28 | - | TGTGCCAGCAGCGTGGGGGGGTTCCCCAATCAGCCCCAGCATTTT | CASSVGGFPNQPQHF
TRBJ1-1 | 14 | - | TRBV29-1 | - | TGCAGCGTTCACGCAGGGTTTATGAACACTGAAGCTTTCTTT | CSVHAGFMNTEAFF